This TCR beta chain was found in a study of OX40 agonist ivuxolimab in advanced cancers. Study-level information: Ivuxolimab, an antibody that agonizes OX40 (CD134), was administered to the patients.

V was clipped by 3 bases and J by 6 bases, with 3 bases between them. Germline CDR1 is SGHNT and CDR2 is YENEEA. The CDR3 is 11 amino acids. Data came from immunoSEQ multiplex PCR; TCRdb stores just in-frame clones and leaves some out. The sample shows over 55,000 clones, 84% of them seen only once. The chain combines TRBV11-3 with TRBJ2-1, with D unresolved. The sequences come from CD4+ or CD8+ T cells sorted from blood, collected in a trial of the OX40 agonist ivuxolimab. This receptor was identified in an adult with an advanced solid tumor such as melanoma, head and neck, liver or kidney cancer. The CDR3: CASSLGNEQFF. CDR3 sequence (DNA): TGTGCCAGCAGCTTGGGCAATGAGCAGTTCTTC.